A single sample is the source of the 17 T cell receptor beta chains below, sequenced in a study of T-cell reconstitution after alpha-beta-depleted transplantation in children. Preparation of the TCRbeta library was carried out with unique molecular identifiers. TCRdb itself ran the PCR reads through MiXCR, one entry per CDR3 protein. The data hold 200,000 to 250,000 distinct CDR3 sequences, with approximately 12% observed a single time. Sequences were derived from PBMCs from the stem cell graft donor, sampled from the stem cell graft. All receptors come from a human donor who donated a stem cell graft to a child with acute lymphoblastic leukemia.

This clonotype has ten or more counts. J is TRBJ1-3 and V is TRBV5-1, with 9 bases aligning to TRBD1. Germline CDR1 reads SGHRS; CDR2 reads YFSETQ. J was trimmed by 3 bases and V by 1 base; bases with no gene match: 8. The CDR3 has 17 amino acids. CDR3 sequence reads: CASSLTTGTGSGNTIYF. In nucleotides, the CDR3 is TGCGCCAGCAGCTTGACCACCGGGACAGGGAGTGGAAACACCATATATTTT.

This clonotype was seen at least ten times. This sequence joins TRBV7-9 and TRBJ2-1; D unresolved. Trimming removed 2 bases at V and 8 bases at J, with 22 bases between. CDR3 size: 17 residues. Germline CDR1 and CDR2: SEHNR and FQNEAQ (reference sequence). CDR3 loop: CASSLTRPTSFKHEQFF. The CDR3 DNA reads as TGTGCCAGCAGCTTAACAAGGCCTACTTCCTTTAAGCATGAGCAGTTCTTC. Full variable domain (missing parts from reference TRBV7-9 and TRBJ2-1): DTGVSQNPRHKITKRGQNVTFRCDPISEHNRLYWYRQTLGQGPEFLTYFQNEAQLEKSRLLSDRFSAERPKGSFSTLEIQRTEQGDSAMYLCASSLTRPTSFKHEQFFGPGTRLTVL.

This clonotype has at least ten counts. The rearrangement links TRBV29-1 to TRBJ1-1; D gene ambiguous. Germline V gives CDR1 SQVTM, CDR2 ANQGSEA. The CDR3 is 11 amino acids. Trimming left V 7 bases short and J 5 bases short, with 11 bases between. The CDR3 loop reads CSGWEGTEAFF. The CDR3 DNA reads as TGCAGCGGCTGGGAAGGAACTGAAGCTTTCTTT.

A few counts support this clonotype. The chain joins TRBV7-2 to TRBJ2-6; tentatively, D is TRBD2 (5 bases). CDR1 is SGHTA and CDR2 is FQGNSA in the germline V gene. V lost 5 bases and J 2 bases, leaving 10 bases between the germline ends. This CDR3 region has 15 residues. Written as DNA, the CDR3 is TGTGCCAGCAGCGGAGGTAGGGCTGGGGCCAACGTCCTGACTTTC. This codes for CASSGGRAGANVLTF.

Ten or more counts support this clonotype. This chain joins TRBV28 and TRBJ1-6; D gene unclear. The CDR3 extends over 12 amino acids. Trimming removed 5 bases at V and 10 bases at J, with 9 bases between. CDR1 MDHEN and CDR2 SYDVKM come from the germline V gene. The CDR3 DNA is TGTGCCAGCAGTCAAGGGAGGTCACCCCTCCACTTT. Translating it yields CASSQGRSPLHF.

The chain carries TRBV4-3 and TRBJ2-2, with a possible D match to TRBD2 (5 bases). The CDR3 has 14 amino acids. Trimming removed 4 bases from V and 7 bases from J, with 13 bases in between. Germline lookup yields CDR1 LGHNA and CDR2 YSLEER. The CDR3 here is CASSRGYSGGELFF. CDR3 coding DNA: TGCGCCAGCAGCCGAGGGTATTCGGGCGGGGAGCTGTTTTTT.

This clonotype was seen at least ten times. The genes are TRBV29-1 and TRBJ2-1, with 8 bases lining up with TRBD1. CDR3 length equals 12 residues. V was pared by 6 bases and J by 7 bases, with 5 bases of the junction left unmatched. In germline, CDR1 is SQVTM, CDR2 ANQGSEA. The chain's CDR3 is CSVGQGLNEQFF. CDR3 sequence (DNA): TGCAGCGTCGGACAGGGCTTAAATGAGCAGTTCTTC.

Many counts were recorded for this clonotype. The chain combines TRBV20-1 with TRBJ2-4, with a possible D match to TRBD2 (5 bases). The CDR3 consists of 12 residues. The germline gives CDR1 DFQATT, CDR2 SNEGSKA (reference sequence). V dropped 5 bases and J dropped 5 bases, with 10 bases sitting between them. The CDR3 loop is CSAGRGQNIQYF. CDR3 DNA sequence: TGCAGTGCTGGACGCGGGCAAAACATTCAGTACTTC.

This clonotype was detected many times. The rearrangement uses TRBV5-6 and TRBJ2-7; D is undetermined. The CDR3 runs 15 residues. V lost 4 bases to trimming and J lost 2 bases, with 16 bases between them. Germline-derived CDR1 and CDR2 are SGHDT and YYEEEE. The CDR3 loop is CASSLQNRAAYEQYF. The CDR3 region has the DNA TGTGCCAGCAGCCTCCAAAACAGAGCCGCCTACGAGCAGTACTTC.

This clonotype was detected ten times or more. The chain links TRBV3-1 to TRBJ1-1; no clear D. The CDR3 contains 13 residues. Germline V gene sequence: CDR1 LGHDT, CDR2 YNNKEL (reference sequence). V lost 0 bases and J lost 7, with 9 bases in between. CDR3 sequence: CASSQDQQSEAFF. The CDR3 DNA sequence: TGTGCCAGCAGCCAAGATCAACAGAGTGAAGCTTTCTTT.

This clonotype was detected ten times or more. The chain combines TRBV25-1 with TRBJ2-7; D is uncertain. Germline CDR1 is MGHDK and CDR2 is SYGVNS. V lost 4 bases and J 5 bases, leaving 12 bases between the germline ends. This CDR3 is 13 amino acids long. In DNA form, the CDR3 reads TGTGCCAGCAGTGTAGACAATATCGACGAGCAGTACTTC. This gives the protein CASSVDNIDEQYF.

Notes on this clonotype: This may arise from a read error, as a much more abundant clone is one base away. CDR3: CASSRSQGNDGYTF. The CDR3 nucleotides read TGTGCCAGCAGCCGATCACAGGGGAACGATGGCTACACCTTC. The chain links TRBV7-2 to TRBJ1-2; 7 nucleotides line up with TRBD1. J gave up 6 bases and V 5 bases, and 9 bases lay outside the gene matches. This CDR3 spans 14 amino acids. Germline-derived CDR1 and CDR2 are SGHTA and FQGNSA.

In its sample, this clonotype was seen many times. The V call is TRBV6-5, the J call TRBJ1-1; possibly TRBD1 for D (5 bases). V was clipped by 6 bases and J by 3 bases, with 14 bases between them. CDR1 MNHEY and CDR2 SVGAGI come from the germline V gene. The length of the CDR3 is 14 residues. The CDR3 DNA follows: TGTGCCAGCAGCCGTGGGGACGGTTACACTGAAGCTTTCTTT. This codes for CASSRGDGYTEAFF.

This clonotype was found many times. The chain has TRBV27 and TRBJ1-4; D not certain. Germline lookup yields CDR1 MNHEY and CDR2 SMNVEV (reference sequence). CDR3 size: 14 residues. V was pared by 4 bases and J by 0 bases, with 6 bases between. The CDR3 sequence is CASSSDATNEKLFF. The CDR3 region has the DNA TGTGCCAGCAGTTCGGATGCAACTAATGAAAAACTGTTTTTT.

The chain joins TRBV12-3 or TRBV12-4 to TRBJ2-3, with D perhaps being TRBD1 or TRBD2 (6 bases each). Between the trimmed V and J ends, which lost 10 bases and 6 bases, there was a span of 14 bases. CDR3 length: 12 residues. The DNA for the CDR3 is TGTGCCATAGGGGGGTCTGGTGATACGCAGTATTTT. It translates to CAIGGSGDTQYF.

This clonotype was seen repeatedly, ten times or more. The chain recombines TRBV7-2 with TRBJ1-5; no clear D. The CDR3 is 13 residues long. The germline V and J ends were trimmed by 2 bases and 0 bases, with 2 bases remaining between them. The germline gives CDR1 SGHTA, CDR2 FQGNSA. This CDR3 reads CASSLSSNQPQHF. The CDR3 DNA is TGTGCCAGCAGCTTAAGTAGCAATCAGCCCCAGCATTTT.

Many counts were recorded for this clonotype. The rearrangement links TRBV6-5 to TRBJ2-7; D remains ambiguous. CDR1 is MNHEY and CDR2 is SVGAGI in the germline V gene. V lost 0 bases, J lost 2 bases, and 8 bases lay in between. The CDR3 consists of 14 residues. Here the CDR3 reads CASSYSRQAYEQYF. The CDR3 DNA is TGTGCCAGCAGTTACTCGAGGCAGGCCTACGAGCAGTACTTC.